This T cell receptor beta chain was profiled in a study of T cells in Graves' hyperthyroidism and ophthalmopathy. Amplification yielded TCR beta CDR3 regions, with RNA transcripts as the source. The study used the HTBI primer set for a first-round RT-PCR of the TCR CDR3. TCRdb re-called the multiplex PCR reads through MiXCR, storing one row per CDR3 protein. The data contain about 840,000 distinct CDR3 sequences, roughly 40% of them seen just once; the ten biggest clones take up 8% to 9%. On the basis of clinical symptoms, serum thyroxine and TRAb, thyroid ultrasound and orbital computed tomography, diagnoses were made. Looked up from germline, CDR1 is MGHDK and CDR2 is SYGVNS. This CDR3 is 15 amino acids long. V shed 6 bases and J 5 bases; nucleotides not matched to a gene: 12.

J is TRBJ2-7 and V is TRBV25-1, with TRBD2 matching 8 bases. Input material: blood. The TCR comes from a man aged 18 to 30 with Graves' hyperthyroidism. The CDR3 DNA is TGTGCCAGCAGCCGCACGGGGGGGCGCGAGAACGAGCAGTACTTC. Translated: CASSRTGGRENEQYF.